This T cell receptor (beta chain) was sequenced in a study of Graves' ophthalmopathy and Graves' hyperthyroidism. Study background: The authors collected peripheral blood at initial diagnosis, before any treatment.

Trimming cost V 5 bases and J 4 bases; bases outside gene matches: 13. Germline CDR1 is SEHNR and CDR2 is FQNEAQ (reference sequence). CDR3 length: 18 residues. For repertoire sequencing, the TCR beta CDR3 regions were amplified from RNA transcripts. HTBI-primed first-round RT-PCR preceded second-round multiplex PCR. Using its own MiXCR run on the multiplex PCR reads, TCRdb lists one record per CDR3 protein. The table includes about 700,000 distinct CDR3 sequences, approximately 40% detected once. None of the included patients had other autoimmune diseases, uncontrolled infections, pregnancy or lactation, as these led to exclusion.

The clonotype comes from an adult man with Graves' ophthalmopathy. The rearrangement links TRBV7-9 to TRBJ2-2; 10 nucleotides align to TRBD1. Sequences were obtained from peripheral blood. The CDR3 region is CASSQLGQGLTGTGELFF. CDR3 DNA: TGTGCCAGCAGCCAACTGGGACAGGGGCTCACCGGCACCGGGGAGCTGTTTTTT.